These 3 T cell receptor beta chains originate from one sample sequenced in a study of T cell changes during pregnancy in multiple sclerosis. Profiled with immunoSEQ multiplex PCR; TCRdb holds only in-frame clones, not every one. The repertoire holds around 61,000 clones, with approximately 90% as singletons. This material consisted of peripheral blood, taken in the first trimester of pregnancy. All receptors come from a female donor in good health, enrolled as a control in a pregnancy study.

The V gene is TRBV4-1, the J gene TRBJ2-5, with TRBD2 matching 13 bases. Germline loops: CDR1 MGHRA, CDR2 YSYEKL. The CDR3 runs to 16 residues. The junction had 5 bases not matched to a gene; V was cut back by 2 bases and J by 5 bases. CDR3 amino acids: CASSQTLAGGQETQYF. The CDR3 region has the DNA TGCGCCAGCAGCCAAACACTAGCGGGGGGGCAGGAGACCCAGTACTTC.

The gene calls are TRBV27 and TRBJ1-1, with a tentative D call TRBD1 (6 bases). CDR1 MNHEY and CDR2 SMNVEV come from the germline V gene (reference sequence). The CDR3 totals 14 residues. Trimming removed 8 bases from V and 5 bases from J, with 18 bases in between. CDR3 sequence (DNA): TGTGCCAGCCGTGGGCAACAGGGCGGGACTGAAGCTTTCTTT. Translating it yields CASRGQQGGTEAFF.

J is TRBJ1-5 and V is TRBV5-5; D gene unclear. The germline V and J ends were trimmed by 2 bases and 0 bases, with 15 bases remaining between them. This CDR3 is built from 17 residues. From germline, CDR1 is SGHKS and CDR2 YYEKEE (reference sequence). The CDR3 DNA reads as TGTGCCAGCAGCTTAGAGGTCTCGGGATATAGCAATCAGCCCCAGCATTTT. It is translated as CASSLEVSGYSNQPQHF.